The 16 T cell receptor beta chains below were found in one sample sequenced in a study of CD8+ T cells in alopecia areata listed by TCRdb under 2018. To prepare the library, the immunoSEQ multiplex PCR assay was applied. For TCR sequencing, RNA was extracted from every sample and reverse transcribed into cDNA to serve as template. This is the immuneACCESS table as TCRdb keeps it, with only in-frame sequences that have V and J called. A part of the clones is gone; compared with another copy, unresolved V genes explain less than half, and the rest is unexplained. This sample lists approximately 150,000 clones; over 80% were detected once. The top ten clones comprise about 14% of the sample. Read against the paper, the sample's time point label means: baseline before oral tofacitinib. Sequences were derived from CD8+ T cells sorted from blood, sampled at week 0. All receptors derive from a human donor with alopecia areata.

The chain has TRBV7-6 and TRBJ2-1; the D gene is possibly TRBD2 (6 bases). The germline V and J ends were trimmed by 0 bases and 4 bases, with 16 bases remaining between them. Per the germline V gene, CDR1 is SGHVS and CDR2 is FNYEAQ. The CDR3 runs to 17 residues. The CDR3 protein is CASSLAISGQFYNEQFF. The CDR3 DNA follows: TGTGCCAGCAGCTTAGCGATTAGCGGACAATTTTACAATGAGCAGTTCTTC. The full variable domain, in which reference TRBV7-6 and TRBJ2-1 provide the parts outside the CDR3, is GAGVSQSPRYKVTKRGQDVALRCDPISGHVSLYWYRQALGQGPEFLTYFNYEAQQDKSGLPNDRFSAERPEGSISTLTIQRTEQRDSAMYRCASSLAISGQFYNEQFFGPGTRLTVL.

This clone occurred once. In DNA form, the CDR3 reads TGTGCCAGCAGCTCCTTCCCCCGGACAGGGTCGAACACTGAAGCTTTCTTT. Protein product: CASSSFPRTGSNTEAFF. This chain connects TRBV7-8 to TRBJ1-1, with 8 nucleotides matching TRBD1. The germline CDR1 and CDR2 sequences are SGHVS and FQNEAQ. The CDR3 runs 17 residues. The trim removed 4 bases at V and 1 base at J, leaving 11 bases unmatched.

The chain links TRBV18 to TRBJ1-1, with D perhaps TRBD1 (5 bases). Germline V gene data show CDR1 as KGHSH and CDR2 as LQKENI. This CDR3 has 15 residues. V was trimmed by 0 bases and J by 4 bases, leaving 12 bases between them. The CDR3 is CASSPPPGQGTEAFF. For the CDR3, the DNA is TGTGCCAGCTCACCACCCCCGGGGCAAGGCACTGAAGCTTTCTTT. The full variable domain, completed using reference TRBV18 and TRBJ1-1, is NAGVMQNPRHLVRRRGQEARLRCSPMKGHSHVYWYRQLPEEGLKFMVYLQKENIIDESGMPKERFSAEFPKEGPSILRIQQVVRGDSAAYFCASSPPPGQGTEAFFGQGTRLTVV.

V gene TRBV6-5 combines with J gene TRBJ2-1; D is unclear. CDR3 size: 14 residues. Germline V gene data show CDR1 as MNHEY and CDR2 as SVGAGI. Trimming left V 6 bases short and J 1 base short, with 10 bases between. CDR3 region: CASSRFGSYNEQFF. In DNA form, the CDR3 reads TGTGCCAGCAGCCGGTTTGGTTCCTACAATGAGCAGTTCTTC.

CDR3 nucleotides: TGTGCCAGCAGCTTAAACTACCCCCAAAATGAGCAGTTCTTC. The encoded protein is CASSLNYPQNEQFF. V gene TRBV5-4 combines with J gene TRBJ2-1; D is ambiguous. Trimming cost V 2 bases and J 7 bases, with 13 bases left between them. The CDR3 covers 14 residues. Germline loops: CDR1 SGHNT, CDR2 YYREEE (reference sequence).

The rearrangement uses TRBV29-1 and TRBJ2-7; unclear D gene. The V end was cut by 4 bases, the J end by 0 bases, with 10 bases between. The CDR3 runs 13 residues. Germline loops: CDR1 SQVTM, CDR2 ANQGSEA. Here the CDR3 DNA reads TGCAGCGTTGTGGCGGTAATCTCCTACGAGCAGTACTTC. Translating gives CSVVAVISYEQYF.

Concerning this clone itself: This sample also contains other DNA sequences that code for the same CDR3. The chain links TRBV29-1 to TRBJ2-7, with 7 bases that match TRBD1. The CDR3 has 13 residues. V was clipped by 5 bases and J by 1 base; unmatched bases: 5. Per germline, CDR1 SQVTM and CDR2 ANQGSEA. The CDR3 spells CSVRTGLSYEQYF. CDR3 DNA: TGCAGCGTTCGGACAGGCCTATCCTACGAGCAGTACTTC.

The gene calls are TRBV5-1 and TRBJ2-1, with 14 bases identical to TRBD2. Per the germline V gene, CDR1 is SGHRS and CDR2 is YFSETQ. V trimming: 0 bases; J trimming: 5 bases; junction bases outside the gene matches: 1. The CDR3 runs 16 residues. In nucleotides, the CDR3 is TGCGCCAGCAGCTTGGAGGGACTAGCGGGAGACAATGAGCAGTTCTTC. Amino acid sequence: CASSLEGLAGDNEQFF.

This clone has only one observation. This chain connects TRBV6-5 to TRBJ2-1, with D perhaps TRBD2 (7 bases). The length of the CDR3 is 16 residues. Germline values: CDR1 MNHEY, CDR2 SVGAGI. Deletions cut 0 bases from V and 5 bases from J, with 14 bases between. The DNA of the CDR3 is TGTGCCAGCAGTTACTCGTTTGCGGGGGCGGACAATGAGCAGTTCTTC. Amino acid sequence: CASSYSFAGADNEQFF.

With respect to this clone: Other DNA sequences in this sample translate to the same CDR3. The CDR3 is CSVELAGVNSYEQYF. CDR3 sequence (DNA): TGCAGCGTTGAACTAGCGGGGGTAAACTCCTACGAGCAGTACTTC. The chain is built from TRBV29-1 and TRBJ2-7, with 10 bases fitting TRBD2. The J segment lost 0 bases and the V segment lost 2 bases, leaving 4 bases of the junction unmatched. Germline CDR1 and CDR2: SQVTM and ANQGSEA. The CDR3 runs to 15 residues.

This sequence joins TRBV11-2 and TRBJ2-5; 7 bases match TRBD1. CDR3 size: 15 residues. Losses at the gene ends were 4 bases for V and 0 bases for J; bases not matched to a gene: 5. Germline assignment: CDR1 SGHAT and CDR2 FQNNGV. Written as DNA, the CDR3 is TGTGCCAGCAGCTCCTACGGGACAGACCAAGAGACCCAGTACTTC. It specifies CASSSYGTDQETQYF.

V is TRBV4-1 and J is TRBJ2-1; unclear D gene. The CDR3 runs 15 residues. The V and J ends lost 3 bases and 0 bases respectively, with 9 bases between them. Germline values: CDR1 MGHRA, CDR2 YSYEKL. DNA of the CDR3: TGCGCCAGCAGCCAGGCTCGGACCTCCTACAATGAGCAGTTCTTC. It yields the protein CASSQARTSYNEQFF.

This chain connects TRBV27 to TRBJ2-7, with D possibly called TRBD1 or TRBD2 (5 bases each). The V gene's germline CDR1 is MNHEY and CDR2 SMNVEV (reference sequence). Trimming removed 5 bases at V and 4 bases at J, with 9 bases between. The CDR3 contains 12 residues. This CDR3 is CASSAGAYEQYF. The CDR3 DNA is TGTGCCAGCAGTGCCGGGGCATACGAGCAGTACTTC.

This rearrangement joins TRBV12-5 to TRBJ2-7; D could derive from TRBD1 or TRBD2 (5 bases each). The V and J ends lost 1 base and 6 bases respectively, with 10 bases between them. Germline assignment: CDR1 LGHNT and CDR2 FRNRAP. CDR3 length: 13 amino acids. The CDR3 is CASGLAGPPEQYF. In DNA, the CDR3 is TGTGCTAGTGGTTTGGCGGGACCTCCCGAGCAGTACTTC.

The CDR3 sequence: CASSPGTSGSRTDTQYF. CDR3 in DNA: TGTGCCAGCAGCCCCGGGACTAGCGGGAGTAGAACAGATACGCAGTATTTT. This chain joins TRBV14 and TRBJ2-3, with 14 bases fitting TRBD2. The germline V gene encodes CDR1 SGHDN and CDR2 FVKESK. The CDR3 has 17 residues. With V trimmed by 4 bases and J by 3 bases, 6 bases remained unmatched. Variable domain in full (rest from reference TRBV14 and TRBJ2-3): EAGVTQFPSHSVIEKGQTVTLRCDPISGHDNLYWYRRVMGKEIKFLLHFVKESKQDESGMPNNRFLAERTGGTYSTLKVQPAELEDSGVYFCASSPGTSGSRTDTQYFGPGTRLTVL.

V is TRBV27 and J is TRBJ1-2, with D unresolved. Trimming pared 5 bases from V and 3 bases from J, leaving 13 bases between. The CDR3 covers 14 residues. Germline values: CDR1 MNHEY, CDR2 SMNVEV (reference sequence). As DNA, the CDR3 is TGTGCCAGCAGTCCCCGGACGGTGGACTATGGCTACACCTTC. It encodes CASSPRTVDYGYTF.